These T cell receptor beta chains were read from a single sample in a study of PD-L1 blockade in urothelial cancer. The data were produced by immunoSEQ multiplex PCR, yet TCRdb's version contains in-frame clones alone and is incomplete. The data contain 80,000 to 95,000 clones, 83% of them seen just once; the ten biggest clones take up under 8.5%. The sequenced sample was PBMCs, obtained around atezolizumab (anti-PD-L1) treatment. These receptors were collected from a man aged 65 to 85 with urothelial cancer. Each CDR3 is given with its conserved first and last residue. D genes are given only for firm matches. Not all rows give a size; the values are once, few, many and, for expanded clones, a class.

clone_size,v_call,d_call,j_call,cdr3_aa,cdr3_nt
.,TRBV10-1,.,TRBJ2-3,CASSEGGTTDTQYF,TGCGCCAGCAGTGAGGGCGGAACCACAGATACGCAGTATTTT
.,TRBV7-9,.,TRBJ2-1,CASSLGQTDNEQFF,TGTGCCAGCAGCTTAGGACAAACCGATAATGAGCAGTTCTTC
.,TRBV19,TRBD1,TRBJ2-7,CASSKDRGYEQYF,TGTGCCAGTAGTAAAGACAGGGGGTACGAGCAGTACTTC
.,TRBV15,TRBD1,TRBJ2-3,CATCRDRGFSDTQYF,TGTGCCACCTGCCGGGACAGGGGGTTTAGTGATACGCAGTATTTT
.,TRBV6-4,.,TRBJ1-2,CATRSEGYGYTF,TGTGCCACCCGATCCGAGGGCTATGGCTACACCTTC
once,TRBV27,.,TRBJ1-5,CASSSNMGGQPQHF,TGTGCCAGCAGTTCCAACATGGGGGGTCAGCCCCAGCATTTT
few,TRBV27,.,TRBJ2-1,CASSGRGGPYNEQFF,TGTGCCAGCAGTGGGCGTGGGGGCCCCTACAATGAGCAGTTCTTC
few,TRBV5-8,TRBD1,TRBJ1-2,CASSPGDRPYGYTF,TGTGCCAGCAGCCCCGGGGACAGACCCTATGGCTACACCTTC
.,TRBV5-4,.,TRBJ2-5,CASSTGTPLLETQYF,TGTGCCAGCAGCACTGGGACACCACTACTTGAGACCCAGTACTTC
.,TRBV7-3,TRBD2,TRBJ2-1,CASSLGTNNEQFF,TGTGCCAGCAGCTTAGGGACTAACAATGAGCAGTTCTTC
once,TRBV11-3,.,TRBJ2-3,CASSLDAGANTDTQYF,TGTGCCAGCAGCTTAGATGCGGGGGCTAACACAGATACGCAGTATTTT
once,TRBV7-6,.,TRBJ2-5,CASSSSGWETQYF,TGTGCCAGCAGCTCGTCCGGGTGGGAGACCCAGTACTTC
few,TRBV7-3,.,TRBJ2-2,CASRDQENTGELFF,TGTGCCAGCAGAGATCAGGAGAACACCGGGGAGCTGTTTTTT
.,TRBV6-6,.,TRBJ2-7,CASSYAELEAAYEQYF,TGTGCCAGCAGTTACGCGGAACTCGAGGCCGCCTACGAGCAGTACTTC
.,TRBV9,TRBD2,TRBJ2-7,CASSVGEGFYEQYF,TGTGCCAGCAGCGTAGGGGAGGGATTCTACGAGCAGTACTTC
.,TRBV7-2,TRBD2,TRBJ2-1,CASSLARGTYNEQFF,TGTGCCAGCAGCTTAGCGCGGGGGACCTACAATGAGCAGTTCTTC
.,TRBV11-3,.,TRBJ1-5,CASSLSGLNQPQHF,TGTGCCAGCAGCTTGTCAGGCCTCAATCAGCCCCAGCATTTT
.,TRBV11-3,.,TRBJ2-1,CASSLGPPYNEQFF,TGTGCCAGCAGCTTAGGGCCTCCGTACAATGAGCAGTTCTTC
.,TRBV4-2,TRBD1,TRBJ1-4,CASSQSQGFEEKLFF,TGTGCCAGCAGCCAGTCACAGGGGTTTGAGGAAAAACTGTTTTTT
.,TRBV7-9,TRBD1,TRBJ2-5,CASSLPQGARETQYF,TGTGCCAGCAGCTTACCTCAGGGGGCGAGAGAGACCCAGTACTTC
.,TRBV11-3,TRBD1,TRBJ2-7,CASSPGQGSYEQYF,TGTGCCAGCAGCCCAGGACAGGGGTCCTACGAGCAGTACTTC
.,TRBV27,TRBD2,TRBJ2-5,CASRLATGGETQYF,TGTGCCAGCAGACTAGCGACTGGGGGGGAGACCCAGTACTTC
.,TRBV6-1,.,TRBJ2-7,CASRAYYEQYF,TGTGCCAGCAGGGCTTACTACGAGCAGTACTTC
.,TRBV7-8,TRBD1,TRBJ1-6,CASSSRRQGWNSPLHF,TGTGCCAGCAGCTCCAGACGACAGGGATGGAATTCACCCCTCCACTTT
.,TRBV6-1,.,TRBJ1-2,CASSDRAGYGYTF,TGTGCCAGCAGTGACAGGGCCGGCTATGGCTACACCTTC
.,TRBV6-1,TRBD2,TRBJ2-7,CASSGQTSGSSYEQYF,TGTGCCAGCAGTGGGCAGACTAGCGGGAGCTCCTACGAGCAGTACTTC
.,TRBV7-3,TRBD2,TRBJ2-7,CASSSGLVASEQYF,TGTGCCAGCAGCTCGGGACTAGTAGCGAGCGAGCAGTACTTC
.,TRBV7-7,.,TRBJ2-5,CASSLGQEETQYF,TGTGCCAGCAGCTTAGGTCAGGAAGAGACCCAGTACTTC
.,TRBV7-2,TRBD1,TRBJ2-5,CASSRGGTETQYF,TGTGCCAGCAGCCGAGGGGGCACCGAGACCCAGTACTTC
.,TRBV27,.,TRBJ2-7,CASKPGNSYEQYF,TGTGCCAGCAAACCGGGGAACTCCTACGAGCAGTACTTC
once,TRBV9,.,TRBJ1-3,CASSVEGSGGNTIYF,TGTGCCAGCAGCGTAGAAGGTTCGGGTGGAAACACCATATATTTT
.,TRBV25-1,.,TRBJ1-2,CASSENPQRGYTF,TGTGCCAGCAGTGAAAATCCCCAGCGGGGCTACACCTTC
.,TRBV7-3,.,TRBJ2-5,CASSPGGFRDQETQYF,TGTGCCAGCAGCCCAGGGGGGTTCAGGGATCAAGAGACCCAGTACTTC
.,TRBV19,TRBD1,TRBJ2-1,CASSIYGTGDHRSSYNEQFF,TGTGCCAGTAGTATCTATGGGACAGGGGACCACCGGAGCTCCTACAATGAGCAGTTCTTC
.,TRBV7-2,.,TRBJ2-4,CASSLARENIQYF,TGTGCCAGCAGCCTAGCGAGGGAAAACATTCAGTACTTC
.,TRBV5-8,.,TRBJ1-1,CASSQSGRYGAFF,TGTGCCAGCAGCCAGTCTGGGCGTTACGGAGCTTTCTTT
.,TRBV5-5,TRBD2,TRBJ2-7,CASSPFAGAYEQYF,TGTGCCAGCAGCCCTTTTGCGGGAGCCTACGAGCAGTACTTC